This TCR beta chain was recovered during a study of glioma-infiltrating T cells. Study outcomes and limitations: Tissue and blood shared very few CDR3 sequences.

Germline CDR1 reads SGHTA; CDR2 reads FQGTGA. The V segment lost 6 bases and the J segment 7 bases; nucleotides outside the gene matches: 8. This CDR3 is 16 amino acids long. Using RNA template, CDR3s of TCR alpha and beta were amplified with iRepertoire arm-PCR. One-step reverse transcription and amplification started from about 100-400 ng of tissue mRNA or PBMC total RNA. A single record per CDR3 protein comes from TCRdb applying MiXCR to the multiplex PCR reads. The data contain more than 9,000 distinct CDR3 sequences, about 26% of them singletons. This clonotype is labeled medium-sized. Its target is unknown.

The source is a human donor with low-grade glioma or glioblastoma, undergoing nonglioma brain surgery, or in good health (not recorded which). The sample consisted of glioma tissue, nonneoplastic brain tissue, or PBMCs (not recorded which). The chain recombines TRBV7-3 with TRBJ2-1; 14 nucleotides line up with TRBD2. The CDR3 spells CASSQTGTSGSNEQFF. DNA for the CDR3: TGTGCCAGCAGTCAAACCGGGACTAGCGGGAGTAATGAGCAGTTCTTC.